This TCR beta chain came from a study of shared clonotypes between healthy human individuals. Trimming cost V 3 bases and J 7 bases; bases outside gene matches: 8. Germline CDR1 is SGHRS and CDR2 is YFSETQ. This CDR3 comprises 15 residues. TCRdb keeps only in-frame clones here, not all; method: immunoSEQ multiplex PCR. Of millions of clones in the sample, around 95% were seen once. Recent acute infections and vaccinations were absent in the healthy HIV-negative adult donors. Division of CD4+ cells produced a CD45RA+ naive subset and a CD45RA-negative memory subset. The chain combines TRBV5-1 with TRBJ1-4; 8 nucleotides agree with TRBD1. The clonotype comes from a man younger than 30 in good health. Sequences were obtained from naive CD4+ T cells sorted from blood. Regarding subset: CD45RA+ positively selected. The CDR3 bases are TGCGCCAGCAGCTCAAACGGACAGGGCGGTGAAAAACTGTTTTTT. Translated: CASSSNGQGGEKLFF. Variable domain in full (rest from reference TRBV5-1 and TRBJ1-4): KAGVTQTPRYLIKTRGQQVTLSCSPISGHRSVSWYQQTPGQGLQFLFEYFSETQRNKGNFPGRFSGRQFSNSRSEMNVSTLELGDSALYLCASSSNGQGGEKLFFGSGTQLSVL.